This T cell receptor beta chain comes out of a study of STAT3 mutations in large granular lymphocyte leukemia. Concerning this clone itself: Its antigen is unknown.

The table came from immunoSEQ multiplex PCR; TCRdb's copy has only in-frame clones and leaves some out. Of around 33,000 clones in the sample, over 60% are singletons; the top ten hold roughly 30%. Study-wide results and limits: In T-cell large granular lymphocyte leukemia, about half of patients showed multiple immunodominant subclonotypes. All newly emerging clones after therapy were STAT3 wild type. Samples missed the first appearance of the clone.

The germline V and J ends were trimmed by 7 bases and 3 bases, with 25 bases remaining between them. The CDR3 consists of 16 residues. Germline assignment: CDR1 SQVTM and CDR2 ANQGSEA. Specimen: peripheral blood mononuclear cells. This rearrangement joins TRBV29-1 to TRBJ2-7; tentatively, D is TRBD1 or TRBD2 (6 bases each). This clonotype originated in a woman between 50 and 59 years old with T-cell large granular lymphocyte leukemia. Some clones in this sample may be carry-over from other donors' samples. CDR3 DNA sequence: TGCAGCGCGCCCACCGGGGGCCCGCGGAACTTCTACGAGCAGTACTTC. It specifies CSAPTGGPRNFYEQYF.